This T cell receptor beta chain was documented in a study of cytomegalovirus exposure and HLA in healthy donors. Whole-study findings and limits: Many donors shared some public TCRs, even though most TCR sequences were rare.

On this clone itself: Its antigen is unidentified.

PCR employed 60 Vbeta and 13 Jbeta primers. As originally analysed: Approximately 80 million unique TCR beta chains, approximately 11 million of them shared, were counted by a later analysis. Sequenced by immunoSEQ multiplex PCR; TCRdb stores in-frame clones only, minus some. V, J and clone size were drawn from that table, and D and trimming were deduced from the DNA. The sample includes about 130,000 clones, over 60% of them seen just once. Sequenced sample: PBMCs. This clonotype was obtained from a man aged 25-45 years in good health and CMV-seronegative.

CDR3 coding DNA: TGTGCCAGCAGCCCCCAAACGTCGGGTGAGGGCTACACCTTC. The encoded protein is CASSPQTSGEGYTF. This sequence joins TRBV7-9 and TRBJ1-2; unclear D gene. The CDR3 extends over 14 amino acids. V was shortened by 5 bases and J by 8 bases, with 18 bases between the two germline ends. CDR1 and CDR2 (germline): SEHNR, FQNEAQ (reference sequence).